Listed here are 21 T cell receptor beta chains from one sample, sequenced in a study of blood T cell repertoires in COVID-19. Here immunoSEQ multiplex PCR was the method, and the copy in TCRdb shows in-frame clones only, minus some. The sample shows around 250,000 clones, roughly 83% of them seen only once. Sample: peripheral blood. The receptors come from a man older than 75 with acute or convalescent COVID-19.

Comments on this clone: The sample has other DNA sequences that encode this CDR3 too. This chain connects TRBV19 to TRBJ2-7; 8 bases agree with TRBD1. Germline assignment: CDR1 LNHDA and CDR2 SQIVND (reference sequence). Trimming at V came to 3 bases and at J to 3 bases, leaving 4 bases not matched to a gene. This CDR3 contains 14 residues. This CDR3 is CASSIGQGSYEQYF. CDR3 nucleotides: TGTGCCAGTAGTATTGGACAGGGCAGCTACGAGCAGTACTTC.

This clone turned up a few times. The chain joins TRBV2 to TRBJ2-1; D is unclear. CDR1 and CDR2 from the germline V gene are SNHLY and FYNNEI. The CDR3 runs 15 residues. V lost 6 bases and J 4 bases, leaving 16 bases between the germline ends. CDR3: CASRPTFLNYNEQFF. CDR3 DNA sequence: TGTGCCAGCAGACCAACTTTCCTAAATTACAATGAGCAGTTCTTC.

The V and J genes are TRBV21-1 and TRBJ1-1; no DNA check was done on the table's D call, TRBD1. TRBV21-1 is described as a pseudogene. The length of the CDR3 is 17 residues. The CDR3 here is CASSRAGGRGGETEAFF. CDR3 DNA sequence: TGTGCCAGCAGCAGGGCAGGGGGCAGGGGAGGTGAAACTGAAGCTTTCTTT.

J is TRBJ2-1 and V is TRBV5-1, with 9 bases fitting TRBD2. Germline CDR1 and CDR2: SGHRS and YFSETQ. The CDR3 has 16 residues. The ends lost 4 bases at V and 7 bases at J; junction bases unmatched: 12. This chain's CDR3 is CASSGAGLANLNEQFF. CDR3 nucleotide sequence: TGCGCCAGCAGCGGCGCAGGACTAGCGAATTTGAATGAGCAGTTCTTC.

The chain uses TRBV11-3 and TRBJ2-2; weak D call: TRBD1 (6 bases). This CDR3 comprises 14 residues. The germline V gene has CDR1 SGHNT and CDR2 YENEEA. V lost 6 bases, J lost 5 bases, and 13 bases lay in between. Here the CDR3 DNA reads TGTGCCAGCAGTAATATAGGGGGAACCGGGGAGCTGTTTTTT. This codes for CASSNIGGTGELFF.

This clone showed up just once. The CDR3 loop is CASSPDRGFGTDTQYF. The CDR3 nucleotides read TGTGCCAGCTCACCAGACAGGGGTTTCGGTACAGATACGCAGTATTTT. The V call is TRBV18, the J call TRBJ2-3, with TRBD1 matching 8 bases. V trimming: 2 bases; J trimming: 3 bases; junction bases outside the gene matches: 7. CDR3 size: 16 residues. Germline values: CDR1 KGHSH, CDR2 LQKENI.

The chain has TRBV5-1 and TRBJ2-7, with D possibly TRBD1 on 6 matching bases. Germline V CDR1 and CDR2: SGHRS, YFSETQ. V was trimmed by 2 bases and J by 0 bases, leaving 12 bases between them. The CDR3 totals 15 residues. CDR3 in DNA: TGCGCCAGCAGCTTCACAGGGATGAGCTCCTACGAGCAGTACTTC. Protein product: CASSFTGMSSYEQYF.

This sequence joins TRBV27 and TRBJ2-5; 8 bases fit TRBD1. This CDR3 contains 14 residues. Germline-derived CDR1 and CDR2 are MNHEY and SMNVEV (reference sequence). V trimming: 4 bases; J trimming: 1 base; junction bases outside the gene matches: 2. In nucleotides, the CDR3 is TGTGCCAGCAGTTCCACAGGGGGCCAAGAGACCCAGTACTTC. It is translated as CASSSTGGQETQYF.

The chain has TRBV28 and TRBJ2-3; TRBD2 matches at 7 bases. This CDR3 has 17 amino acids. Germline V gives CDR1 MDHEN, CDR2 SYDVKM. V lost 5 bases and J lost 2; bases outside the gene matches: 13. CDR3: CASSLPGAGVNTDTQYF. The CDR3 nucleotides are TGTGCCAGCAGTCTCCCCGGGGCGGGAGTGAACACAGATACGCAGTATTTT.

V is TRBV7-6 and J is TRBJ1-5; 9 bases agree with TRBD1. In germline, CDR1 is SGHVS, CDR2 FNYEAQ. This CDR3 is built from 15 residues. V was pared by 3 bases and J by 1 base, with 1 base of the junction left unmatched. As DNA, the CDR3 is TGTGCCAGCAGCTTGGGACAGGGAAGCAATCAGCCCCAGCATTTT. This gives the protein CASSLGQGSNQPQHF.

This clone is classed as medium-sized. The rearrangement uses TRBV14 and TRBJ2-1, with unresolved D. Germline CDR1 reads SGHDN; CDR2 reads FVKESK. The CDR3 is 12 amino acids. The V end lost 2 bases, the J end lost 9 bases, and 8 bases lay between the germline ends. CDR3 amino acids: CASSQYLFEQFF. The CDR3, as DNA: TGTGCCAGCAGCCAATACTTATTTGAGCAGTTCTTC.

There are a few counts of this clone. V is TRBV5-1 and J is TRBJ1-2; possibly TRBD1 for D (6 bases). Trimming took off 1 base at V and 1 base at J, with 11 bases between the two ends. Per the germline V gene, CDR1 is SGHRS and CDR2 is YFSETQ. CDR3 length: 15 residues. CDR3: CASSLSTGINYGYTF. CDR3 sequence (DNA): TGCGCCAGCAGCTTGAGTACAGGGATTAACTATGGCTACACCTTC.

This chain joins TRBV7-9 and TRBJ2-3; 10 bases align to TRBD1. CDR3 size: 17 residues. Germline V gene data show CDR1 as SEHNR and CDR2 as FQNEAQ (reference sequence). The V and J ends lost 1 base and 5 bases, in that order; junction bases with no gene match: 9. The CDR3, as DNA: TGTGCCAGCAGCTTAGGGACCGGGACAGGGGTTGAAGATACGCAGTATTTT. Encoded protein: CASSLGTGTGVEDTQYF.

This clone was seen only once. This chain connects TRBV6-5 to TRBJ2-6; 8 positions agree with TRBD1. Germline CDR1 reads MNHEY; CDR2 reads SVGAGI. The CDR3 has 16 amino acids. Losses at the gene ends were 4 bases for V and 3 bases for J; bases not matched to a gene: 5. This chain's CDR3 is CASSSSQGVGANVLTF. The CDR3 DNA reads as TGTGCCAGCAGTTCCTCACAGGGGGTTGGGGCCAACGTCCTGACTTTC.

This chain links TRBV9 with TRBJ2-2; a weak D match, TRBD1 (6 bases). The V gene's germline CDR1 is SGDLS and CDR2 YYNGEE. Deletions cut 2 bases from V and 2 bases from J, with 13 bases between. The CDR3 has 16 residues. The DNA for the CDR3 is TGTGCCAGCAGCGTTTCAGGGGCCCCCAACACCGGGGAGCTGTTTTTT. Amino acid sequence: CASSVSGAPNTGELFF.

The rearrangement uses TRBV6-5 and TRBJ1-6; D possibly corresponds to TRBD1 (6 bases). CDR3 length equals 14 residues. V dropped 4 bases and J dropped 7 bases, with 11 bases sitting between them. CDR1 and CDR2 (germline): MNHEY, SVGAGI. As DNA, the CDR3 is TGTGCCAGCAGTTTCCGGGACAAGAATTCACCCCTCCACTTT. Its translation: CASSFRDKNSPLHF.

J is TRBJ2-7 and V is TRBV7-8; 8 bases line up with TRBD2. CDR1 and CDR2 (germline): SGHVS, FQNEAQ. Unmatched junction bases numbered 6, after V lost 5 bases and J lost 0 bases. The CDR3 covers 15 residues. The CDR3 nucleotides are TGTGCCAGCAGCCGGGGGGGAGGGCCCTCCTACGAGCAGTACTTC. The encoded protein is CASSRGGGPSYEQYF.

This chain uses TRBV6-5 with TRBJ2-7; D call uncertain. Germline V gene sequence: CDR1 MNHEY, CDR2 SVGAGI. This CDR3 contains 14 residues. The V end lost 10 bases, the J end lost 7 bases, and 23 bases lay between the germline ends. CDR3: CAIRPARSQTEQYF. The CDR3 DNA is TGTGCCATCCGACCCGCGAGGTCTCAAACGGAGCAGTACTTC.

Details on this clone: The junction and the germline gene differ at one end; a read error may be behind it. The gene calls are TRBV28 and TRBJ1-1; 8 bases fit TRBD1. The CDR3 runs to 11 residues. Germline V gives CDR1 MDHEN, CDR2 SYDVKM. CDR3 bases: TGTGCCAGCAGTTCTCATAGGACAGGGAAGTTT. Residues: CASSSHRTGKF.

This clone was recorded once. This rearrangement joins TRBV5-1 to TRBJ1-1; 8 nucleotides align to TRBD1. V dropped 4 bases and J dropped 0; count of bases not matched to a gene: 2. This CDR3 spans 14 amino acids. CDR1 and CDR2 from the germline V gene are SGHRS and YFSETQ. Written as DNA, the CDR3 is TGCGCCAGCAGCGGGGGACAGGTGAACACTGAAGCTTTCTTT. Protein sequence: CASSGGQVNTEAFF.

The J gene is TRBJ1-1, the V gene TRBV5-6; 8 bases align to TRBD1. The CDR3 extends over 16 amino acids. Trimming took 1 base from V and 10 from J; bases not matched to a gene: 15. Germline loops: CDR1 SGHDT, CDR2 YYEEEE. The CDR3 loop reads CASSLHSSGGPSPAFF. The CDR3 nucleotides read TGTGCCAGCAGCTTGCACTCGTCAGGGGGCCCAAGCCCAGCTTTCTTT.